This TCR beta chain appears in the sequencing data of a study of blood T cell repertoires in COVID-19. The data were produced by immunoSEQ multiplex PCR, yet TCRdb's version contains in-frame clones alone and is incomplete. The sample consists of 130,000 to 150,000 clones, 88% of them appearing once. The CDR3 is 15 amino acids. CDR1 and CDR2 (germline): LGHNA, YNFKEQ. Trimming cost V 1 base and J 7 bases; bases outside gene matches: 3. Sequenced material: peripheral blood. This rearrangement joins TRBV4-2 to TRBJ1-4; TRBD1 aligns across 10 bases. This sequence was found in a man in his 70s with acute or convalescent COVID-19. Here the CDR3 reads CASSQAGTGVEKLFF. The CDR3 coding sequence is TGTGCCAGCAGCCAAGCCGGGACAGGGGTTGAAAAACTGTTTTTT.